This TCR beta chain derives from a study of cytomegalovirus exposure and HLA in healthy donors. The study's findings and limits: TCR beta chains numbering about 160 were designated cytomegalovirus-associated.

The CDR3 has 13 amino acids. J was trimmed by 4 bases and V by 1 base; bases with no gene match: 1. The germline CDR1 and CDR2 sequences are SQVTM and ANQGSEA. A word on this clone: As yet, its antigen is unknown.

Assay used: immunoSEQ multiplex PCR; TCRdb lists only in-frame clones, some missing. The data show approximately 97,000 clones, with around 93% seen just once and about 1.1% held by the top ten. Input material: PBMCs. The source of this sequence is a woman aged 30 to 39 in good health and CMV-seropositive. The chain links TRBV29-1 to TRBJ2-1; 7 positions match TRBD2. CDR3 sequence: CSVEASGYNEQFF. CDR3 coding DNA: TGCAGCGTTGAAGCTAGCGGATACAATGAGCAGTTCTTC.